A selection of T cell receptor beta chains follows, all from one sample in a study of regulatory T cells in long-lasting Graves disease. Using its own MiXCR run on the multiplex PCR reads, TCRdb lists one record per CDR3 protein. This sample has roughly 610,000 distinct CDR3 sequences, with 15% to 20% found just once. The data were also submitted as part of a second study, on T cells in Graves' hyperthyroidism and ophthalmopathy.

Source: peripheral blood mononuclear cells (PBMCs), taken at new diagnosis, from a patient treated with antithyroid drugs. The source of these receptors is a young man with Graves disease. CDR3s include the opening cysteine and the closing phenylalanine or tryptophan. D genes are given only for firm matches. Size is stated for part of the rows, as once, few or many counts, or as a class when the clone is expanded.

v_call: TRBV20-1; d_call: -; j_call: TRBJ2-1; clone_size: many; cdr3_aa: CSARRPLGPSGGQFF; cdr3_nt: TGCAGTGCTAGGCGCCCCCTAGGCCCCTCAGGTGGGCAGTTCTTC
v_call: TRBV7-6; d_call: -; j_call: TRBJ2-1; clone_size: few; cdr3_aa: CASSLVQGGGRNEQFF; cdr3_nt: TGTGCCAGCAGCTTAGTACAGGGAGGAGGGCGCAATGAGCAGTTCTTC
v_call: TRBV7-9; d_call: -; j_call: TRBJ1-1; clone_size: -; cdr3_aa: CASSVARGAEAFF; cdr3_nt: TGTGCCAGCAGCGTCGCAAGGGGGGCTGAAGCTTTCTTT
v_call: TRBV10-3; d_call: TRBD1; j_call: TRBJ1-1; clone_size: many; cdr3_aa: CAIRTSQGENTEAFF; cdr3_nt: TGTGCCATCAGGACCTCACAGGGGGAGAACACTGAAGCTTTCTTT
v_call: TRBV7-2; d_call: -; j_call: TRBJ2-5; clone_size: -; cdr3_aa: CASSYPARVQETQYF; cdr3_nt: TGTGCCAGCAGCTACCCCGCCCGGGTTCAAGAGACCCAGTACTTC
v_call: TRBV5-1; d_call: TRBD2; j_call: TRBJ2-7; clone_size: few; cdr3_aa: CASSFLAGGQDEQYF; cdr3_nt: TGCGCCAGCAGCTTCCTAGCGGGAGGTCAAGACGAGCAGTACTTC
v_call: TRBV19; d_call: TRBD1; j_call: TRBJ1-2; clone_size: -; cdr3_aa: CATASGQGGTRGYTF; cdr3_nt: TGTGCCACCGCCTCTGGACAGGGGGGTACTCGAGGCTACACCTTC
v_call: TRBV2; d_call: TRBD2; j_call: TRBJ2-7; clone_size: -; cdr3_aa: CASSSTSGRADEQYF; cdr3_nt: TGTGCCAGCTCATCGACTAGCGGGAGGGCGGACGAGCAGTACTTC
v_call: TRBV30; d_call: -; j_call: TRBJ2-1; clone_size: many; cdr3_aa: CAWTGGRSYNEQFF; cdr3_nt: TGTGCCTGGACAGGGGGGAGATCCTACAATGAGCAGTTCTTC
v_call: TRBV30; d_call: -; j_call: TRBJ1-2; clone_size: many; cdr3_aa: CAWSSGVGYTF; cdr3_nt: TGTGCCTGGTCGTCCGGGGTTGGCTACACCTTC
v_call: TRBV11-3; d_call: TRBD1; j_call: TRBJ1-1; clone_size: -; cdr3_aa: CASSQGASEAFF; cdr3_nt: TGTGCCAGCAGCCAGGGGGCCTCTGAAGCTTTCTTT
v_call: TRBV30; d_call: -; j_call: TRBJ1-3; clone_size: -; cdr3_aa: CAWTRGPGNTIYF; cdr3_nt: TGTGCCTGGACCCGGGGACCTGGAAACACCATATATTTT
v_call: TRBV7-8; d_call: -; j_call: TRBJ2-7; clone_size: many; cdr3_aa: CASSLAGSNTLIYEQYF; cdr3_nt: TGTGCCAGCAGCTTAGCGGGCAGCAACACACTGATCTACGAGCAGTACTTC
v_call: TRBV3-1; d_call: -; j_call: TRBJ2-2; clone_size: -; cdr3_aa: CASSEDSNLNTGELFF; cdr3_nt: TGTGCCAGCAGCGAAGACTCGAACCTGAACACCGGGGAGCTGTTTTTT
v_call: TRBV2; d_call: -; j_call: TRBJ2-1; clone_size: many; cdr3_aa: CASSAEFF; cdr3_nt: TGTGCCAGCAGTGCGGAGTTCTTC
v_call: TRBV20-1; d_call: -; j_call: TRBJ2-7; clone_size: -; cdr3_aa: CSAREGKVYEQYF; cdr3_nt: TGCAGTGCTAGAGAGGGGAAAGTCTACGAGCAGTACTTC
v_call: TRBV28; d_call: TRBD1; j_call: TRBJ1-5; clone_size: few; cdr3_aa: CASSFAGQGVHQPQHF; cdr3_nt: TGTGCCAGCAGTTTCGCGGGACAGGGTGTCCATCAGCCCCAGCATTTT
v_call: TRBV9; d_call: TRBD1; j_call: TRBJ2-1; clone_size: few; cdr3_aa: CASSVGGTGGNEQFF; cdr3_nt: TGTGCCAGCAGCGTAGGGGGGACAGGGGGCAATGAGCAGTTCTTC
v_call: TRBV20-1; d_call: TRBD2; j_call: TRBJ2-1; clone_size: many; cdr3_aa: CSAKGGGSSYNEQFF; cdr3_nt: TGCAGTGCAAAGGGAGGCGGGAGCTCCTACAATGAGCAGTTCTTC
v_call: TRBV30; d_call: -; j_call: TRBJ1-3; clone_size: few; cdr3_aa: CAWLGFGNTIYF; cdr3_nt: TGTGCCTGGCTAGGGTTCGGAAACACCATATATTTT
v_call: TRBV7-9; d_call: TRBD1; j_call: TRBJ1-1; clone_size: few; cdr3_aa: CASSLETGGQRNTEAFF; cdr3_nt: TGTGCCAGCAGCTTGGAAACAGGGGGCCAGAGGAACACTGAAGCTTTCTTT
v_call: TRBV12-5; d_call: -; j_call: TRBJ2-1; clone_size: many; cdr3_aa: CASGLGRTFEGYNEQFF; cdr3_nt: TGTGCTAGTGGTTTGGGAAGGACATTCGAAGGGTACAATGAGCAGTTCTTC
v_call: TRBV4-1; d_call: -; j_call: TRBJ1-4; clone_size: -; cdr3_aa: CASRPDLYREYNEKLFF; cdr3_nt: TGCGCCAGCCGGCCTGACCTGTACAGGGAGTATAATGAAAAACTGTTTTTT
v_call: TRBV7-9; d_call: -; j_call: TRBJ1-4; clone_size: few; cdr3_aa: CASSLNEGEKLFF; cdr3_nt: TGTGCCAGCAGCTTGAATGAAGGTGAAAAACTGTTTTTT
v_call: TRBV13; d_call: TRBD1; j_call: TRBJ2-3; clone_size: -; cdr3_aa: CASSNRDRGSSSTDTQYF; cdr3_nt: TGTGCCAGCAGCAACCGCGACAGGGGGTCCTCTAGCACAGATACGCAGTATTTT
v_call: TRBV3-1; d_call: TRBD2; j_call: TRBJ2-3; clone_size: many; cdr3_aa: CASSQASGRLADTQYF; cdr3_nt: TGTGCCAGCAGCCAAGCTAGCGGGAGACTCGCAGATACGCAGTATTTT
v_call: TRBV20-1; d_call: -; j_call: TRBJ2-1; clone_size: -; cdr3_aa: CSAHGGNYNEQFF; cdr3_nt: TGCAGTGCTCACGGCGGAAATTACAATGAGCAGTTCTTC
v_call: TRBV11-2; d_call: TRBD2; j_call: TRBJ2-5; clone_size: many; cdr3_aa: CASSLGIAGGEETQYF; cdr3_nt: TGTGCCAGCAGCTTAGGTATAGCGGGAGGAGAAGAGACCCAGTACTTC
v_call: TRBV14; d_call: TRBD1; j_call: TRBJ2-3; clone_size: once; cdr3_aa: CANSQRRQGAGDTQYF; cdr3_nt: TGTGCCAACAGCCAACGACGACAGGGGGCAGGGGATACGCAGTATTTT
v_call: TRBV6-2/TRBV6-3; d_call: TRBD1; j_call: TRBJ1-2; clone_size: few; cdr3_aa: CASRPSPGQGYYGYTF; cdr3_nt: TGTGCCAGCAGACCCTCCCCGGGACAGGGCTACTATGGCTACACCTTC
v_call: TRBV30; d_call: -; j_call: TRBJ2-1; clone_size: few; cdr3_aa: CAWSAVDPDNEQFF; cdr3_nt: TGTGCCTGGAGTGCCGTGGACCCGGACAATGAGCAGTTCTTC
v_call: TRBV10-2; d_call: TRBD1; j_call: TRBJ1-5; clone_size: few; cdr3_aa: CASSERRVQGGQPQHF; cdr3_nt: TGCGCCAGCAGTGAAAGAAGGGTCCAGGGGGGGCAGCCCCAGCATTTT
v_call: TRBV20-1; d_call: TRBD2; j_call: TRBJ2-5; clone_size: many; cdr3_aa: CSARTSGYQETQYF; cdr3_nt: TGCAGTGCTAGGACTAGCGGGTACCAAGAGACCCAGTACTTC
v_call: TRBV27; d_call: -; j_call: TRBJ2-6; clone_size: few; cdr3_aa: CASRAGAGANVLTF; cdr3_nt: TGTGCCAGCAGAGCAGGGGCTGGGGCCAACGTCCTGACTTTC
v_call: TRBV9; d_call: -; j_call: TRBJ2-3; clone_size: few; cdr3_aa: CASSERGLDTDTQYF; cdr3_nt: TGTGCCAGCAGCGAGAGGGGACTTGATACAGATACGCAGTATTTT
v_call: TRBV29-1; d_call: -; j_call: TRBJ2-5; clone_size: -; cdr3_aa: CSVDSPGSPGETQYF; cdr3_nt: TGCAGCGTAGACAGTCCGGGATCACCAGGGGAGACCCAGTACTTC
v_call: TRBV28; d_call: TRBD2; j_call: TRBJ2-5; clone_size: many; cdr3_aa: CASSPPGLAPGGYF; cdr3_nt: TGTGCCAGCAGTCCTCCGGGACTAGCTCCTGGGGGATACTTC
v_call: TRBV6-5; d_call: TRBD2; j_call: TRBJ2-1; clone_size: many; cdr3_aa: CASSSTSDYYNEQFF; cdr3_nt: TGTGCCAGCAGTTCGACTAGCGACTACTACAATGAGCAGTTCTTC
v_call: TRBV13; d_call: -; j_call: TRBJ2-1; clone_size: many; cdr3_aa: CASSQSWLVNEQFF; cdr3_nt: TGTGCCAGCAGCCAGAGCTGGCTAGTGAATGAGCAGTTCTTC
v_call: TRBV30; d_call: TRBD1; j_call: TRBJ1-6; clone_size: few; cdr3_aa: CAWSTSDRADPLHF; cdr3_nt: TGTGCCTGGAGTACCTCGGACAGGGCGGACCCCCTCCACTTT
v_call: TRBV12-3/TRBV12-4; d_call: TRBD1; j_call: TRBJ1-1; clone_size: many; cdr3_aa: CASSMTGGTEAFF; cdr3_nt: TGTGCCAGCAGTATGACAGGGGGCACTGAAGCTTTCTTT
v_call: TRBV28; d_call: TRBD1; j_call: TRBJ1-5; clone_size: many; cdr3_aa: CASSPDRGDQPQHF; cdr3_nt: TGTGCCAGCAGTCCCGACAGGGGAGATCAGCCCCAGCATTTT
v_call: TRBV12-3/TRBV12-4; d_call: -; j_call: TRBJ1-5; clone_size: -; cdr3_aa: CAGSFSGRAGQPQHF; cdr3_nt: TGTGCCGGCAGTTTTTCGGGACGGGCAGGACAGCCCCAGCATTTT
v_call: TRBV30; d_call: -; j_call: TRBJ2-1; clone_size: many; cdr3_aa: CAWRQTWSSYNEQFF; cdr3_nt: TGTGCCTGGAGACAGACTTGGAGCTCCTACAATGAGCAGTTCTTC
v_call: TRBV18; d_call: -; j_call: TRBJ2-7; clone_size: -; cdr3_aa: CASSPIASHEQYF; cdr3_nt: TGTGCCAGCTCACCAATAGCGAGCCACGAGCAGTACTTC
v_call: TRBV5-1; d_call: TRBD1; j_call: TRBJ1-6; clone_size: many; cdr3_aa: CASSSGQAYNSPLHF; cdr3_nt: TGCGCCAGCAGCTCGGGACAGGCCTATAATTCACCCCTCCACTTT
v_call: TRBV5-1; d_call: -; j_call: TRBJ2-7; clone_size: -; cdr3_aa: CASSLGLGSFGDEQYF; cdr3_nt: TGCGCCAGCAGCTTGGGACTAGGGTCCTTTGGGGACGAGCAGTACTTC
v_call: TRBV10-3; d_call: -; j_call: TRBJ2-2; clone_size: -; cdr3_aa: CAISDSNRVIGELFF; cdr3_nt: TGTGCCATCAGTGACTCCAACAGGGTAATCGGGGAGCTGTTTTTT
v_call: TRBV7-9; d_call: -; j_call: TRBJ2-5; clone_size: -; cdr3_aa: CASSLGGVRGAETQYF; cdr3_nt: TGTGCCAGCAGCTTAGGAGGGGTTCGAGGGGCAGAGACCCAGTACTTC
v_call: TRBV2; d_call: TRBD1; j_call: TRBJ1-5; clone_size: many; cdr3_aa: CASSRNTGGNQPQHF; cdr3_nt: TGTGCCAGCAGCAGGAACACAGGGGGCAATCAGCCCCAGCATTTT
v_call: TRBV20-1; d_call: TRBD2; j_call: TRBJ2-2; clone_size: many; cdr3_aa: CSAPGEEREGHGELFF; cdr3_nt: TGCAGTGCTCCCGGGGAGGAGCGGGAGGGGCACGGGGAGCTGTTTTTT
v_call: TRBV6-1; d_call: -; j_call: TRBJ2-7; clone_size: -; cdr3_aa: CASSDSPVGSCPYEQYF; cdr3_nt: TGTGCCAGCAGTGACTCCCCGGTGGGGAGTTGCCCCTACGAGCAGTACTTC
v_call: TRBV7-9; d_call: -; j_call: TRBJ2-4; clone_size: many; cdr3_aa: CASSLGVGSGHIQYF; cdr3_nt: TGTGCCAGCAGCTTAGGGGTTGGAAGCGGGCACATTCAGTACTTC
v_call: TRBV30; d_call: -; j_call: TRBJ1-2; clone_size: many; cdr3_aa: CAFSRDGYTF; cdr3_nt: TGTGCCTTCTCCCGGGATGGCTACACCTTC
v_call: TRBV20-1; d_call: TRBD1; j_call: TRBJ2-1; clone_size: -; cdr3_aa: CSARDQTGAGWQFF; cdr3_nt: TGCAGTGCTAGAGATCAGACAGGGGCGGGATGGCAGTTCTTC